This T cell receptor (beta chain) was recovered during a study of blood T cell repertoires in COVID-19 (dated by TCRdb to about 2020). About the investigation overall: The collaborator samples originated in the United States, Italy and Spain and spanned the acute and convalescent phases of COVID-19. The material from the prospective study consisted of cDNA or gDNA derived from T cells, B-cell-depleted T cells, or PBMCs. Subjects who had been exposed to COVID-19, were actively infected with it, or had recovered from it provided the deeply sampled blood TCRbeta repertoires that made up the dataset. A freely available public database, intended as a resource for researchers studying the immune response to SARS-CoV-2, is where the repertoires were released. Samples came from the ongoing ImmuneRACE study (first 160 participants) plus 1,254 subjects from 6 global collaborators. Sample metadata almost always included a de-identified subject ID, COVID-19 status, age in years and sex. HLA class I and class II types, where available, came from metadata supplied by the sample provider rather than from assay-based typing. What the study reported, not specific to this receptor: How much clinical and demographic metadata was included differed by source and by participant, and the metadata was provided uncurated.

The collaborating institutions used their own protocols to collect whole blood in K2EDTA tubes. Collaborator samples were shipped for TCRbeta analysis as frozen whole blood, isolated PBMCs, or DNA extracted from either sample type. Regarding this clone: Its antigen has not been determined. Per-base qualities were not stored, and no clone one base away is much larger. Other DNA sequences in the same sample also yield this CDR3.

Taken from the germline V gene (reference sequence), the CDR1 and CDR2 loops are DFQATT and SNEGSKA. The V end gives up 1 base and the J end 14 bases, leaving 3 bases in the junction not matched to a gene. Counted from cysteine to phenylalanine, this CDR3 has 11 amino acids. The entry retains the CDR3 DNA only, 33 bases that are in frame from base 1. TCRbeta CDR3 regions were amplified from genomic DNA using the immunoSEQ Assay, a bias-controlled multiplex PCR. The authors processed their data as follows. The number of nucleated cells in each sample was estimated by amplification of reference gene primers within the assay. To quantify the absolute abundance of each unique TCRbeta CDR3 rearrangement, sequence reads were collapsed and filtered. For each sample, productive Simpson clonality was calculated as the square root of Simpson's diversity index over productive rearrangements. Not all clones reach the TCRdb copy of this immuneACCESS table, which keeps in-frame sequences only. Checked studies attribute under half of the gap to unresolved V genes and leave the rest unexplained. V, J and clone size reflect that table, while D and trimming were determined from the DNA. In all, the sample holds approximately 450,000 clones, and about 89% of those were seen once. The ten biggest clones cover roughly 4.3% of the sample.

Input material: peripheral blood. The receptor was isolated from a woman between 25 and 40 years old with acute or convalescent COVID-19. The rearrangement combines TRBV20-1 with TRBJ2-1, and 9 junctional nucleotides match TRBD1. The nucleotide sequence reads as follows: TGCAGTGCTAGAGGGGACAGGGATGAGTTCTTC. Its product reads: CSARGDRDEFF.